The source of this T cell receptor beta chain is a study of beta chain features in type 1 diabetes (dated by TCRdb to 2017 to 2018). Regarding the research as a whole: No differences in mean age, gender distribution, total cell number or subset yield were found between patients and healthy donors. A total of around 110,000,000 sorted cells were examined across all samples, and a strong correlation was observed between cell number per subset and RNA yield. In the study, TCRB repertoires of sorted circulating CD4+ T cell subsets from recently diagnosed type 1 diabetes patients were compared with those of matched healthy donors. Naive and central memory subsets were obtained from all 30 or so donors, but regulatory and stem cell-like memory subsets were isolated from only 8 patients and roughly 8 healthy donors. The paper as a whole reports these results and caveats: PCR might favor shorter templates, but patient and control samples were amplified and corrected together, so any skew would affect both groups equally. Because small numbers of individuals were included in the HLA sub-analyses, any influence of HLA type on TCRB rearrangement was left unresolved. Type 1 diabetes patients showed a moderate but significant shortening of TCRB CDR3 length in all four CD4+ subsets. Naive, central memory and regulatory TCRB repertoires appeared more similar among patients than among healthy donors. Sequencing cDNA rather than genomic DNA could over-represent highly expressing activated cells, although activation and CD3 levels did not differ between groups. Fewer insertions and more nucleotide deletions at VDJ recombination sites were observed in patients with type 1 diabetes, implying thymic rearrangement abnormalities.

Comments on this clone: Its antigen is currently not known. Qualities for individual bases were not recorded, and no much larger clone is one base off.

The High Capacity cDNA Reverse Transcription Kit was used to reverse transcribe all of the isolated RNA, meaning that expressed TCRB transcripts were what got sequenced. Naive, central memory and regulatory T cell samples underwent deep immunoSEQ sequencing, averaging about 3.5 million total reads per sample. Sorted cells were lysed in RLT buffer and RNA was extracted with DNase-treated RNeasy Micro or Mini kits, depending on cell number. To prevent cross-contamination, every cell subset was processed on its own, while patient and healthy donor samples were processed together. The immunoSEQ multiplex PCR was used to amplify TCRB sequences from cDNA, yielding 87-bp fragments that span the CDR3 region. Sequencing of the amplicons was done on the Illumina HiSeq platform. Per the authors' processing: PCR bias was corrected computationally using synthetic template baselines, and reads within Hamming distance 2 were collapsed, with unmergeable singletons discarded. By aligning reads against IMGT, V, D and J genes, CDR3 length, and insertions or deletions at six rearrangement sites were assigned. Within each subset, clonotype counts were normalized to sorted cell number, after which true diversity and Gini coefficients were computed with the tcR R package. The overlap coefficient, calculated on TCRB nucleotide sequences, was used to quantify repertoire sharing. As a proxy for the pre-selection repertoire, out-of-frame TCRB sequences from naive cells were analyzed. Drawn from immuneACCESS, this table holds only the in-frame rearrangements with V and J called that TCRdb kept. Clones are partly lost; checked studies trace under half to an unresolved V gene and leave the rest unexplained. That table gives V, J and clone size, and the DNA gave D and trimming. Recorded for this sample are over 200,000 clones; 11% of them occurred a single time. Jointly, the top ten make up around 0.017% of the sample.

From each donor, a single peripheral blood sample of roughly 0.11 L on average was drawn into heparinised tubes. Naive, central memory, regulatory and stem cell-like memory CD4+ T cells were sorted on a BD FACSAria II using a panel including CD45RO, CCR7, CD25, CD127, CD95 and CD27. A purity above 95% was achieved for all sorted populations. Right away, PBMCs were isolated by Lymphoprep density gradient centrifugation and were stained directly, with no culture step. So that batch effects would be minimized, each experiment stained and sorted samples in pairs, pairing one healthy donor with one patient. Inclusive of the bounding cysteine and phenylalanine, the CDR3 is 14 residues long. Of all the DNA, just the CDR3 is kept, 42 bases in frame from base 1. Based on the germline V gene, the CDR1 and CDR2 sequences are SGHTA and FQGNSA. V was cut back by 7 bases and J by 5 bases, leaving a gap of 15 bases between them.

Material: naive CD4+ T cells from blood. Per the publication, the cell subset or site label means: true naive CD4+ T cells. The TCR comes from a man aged 30 to 39 with type 1 diabetes. The chain links TRBV7-2 with TRBJ1-5; D gene: possibly TRBD1, on 6 matching bases. CDR3 reads: CASTSGQHDQPQHF. The DNA sequence is given as TGTGCCAGCACATCAGGACAGCACGATCAGCCCCAGCATTTT. With the portions outside the CDR3 filled from the reference TRBV7-2 and TRBJ1-5 genes, the complete variable region becomes GAGVSQSPSNKVTEKGKDVELRCDPISGHTALYWYRQSLGQGLEFLIYFQGNSAPDKSGLPSDRFSAERTGGSVSTLTIQRTQQEDSAVYLCASTSGQHDQPQHFGDGTRLSIL.